The sequence of this TCR beta chain was determined in a study of shared clonotypes between healthy human individuals. Study-level findings and limits: Sampling was confined to blood; repertoires within tissues likely differ. The small donor group covered limited genetic and exposure diversity. Clonotype sharing among donors likely depends on sequencing depth.

Replicate PCRs for unsorted PBMC used about 330 ng DNA (about 30,000 T cell genomes). The repertoire was sequenced with immunoSEQ multiplex PCR; TCRdb's copy has only in-frame clones and lacks some. The profile shows 400,000 to 500,000 clones, 60% to 85% of them singletons. The junction had 5 bases not matched to a gene; V was cut back by 0 bases and J by 5 bases. CDR3 length: 15 amino acids. Germline CDR1 and CDR2: SGHRS and YFSETQ. In regard to this clone: Its matching antigen is unknown.

The sequence was obtained from a woman aged 35 to 49 in good health. Some clones in this sample may be carry-over from other donors' samples. Sequencing used PBMCs. The chain recombines TRBV5-1 with TRBJ2-5, with 9 positions matching TRBD2. DNA of the CDR3: TGCGCCAGCAGCTTGGATAGCGGGAGTGGGGAGACCCAGTACTTC. This gives the protein CASSLDSGSGETQYF.